Below are 25 T cell receptor beta chains sequenced from a single sample in a study of T cell responses to AZD1222 COVID-19 vaccine. The repertoire was sequenced with immunoSEQ multiplex PCR; TCRdb's copy has only in-frame clones and lacks some. The data hold under 150,000 clones, with over 85% observed a single time. The sequencing used peripheral blood, collected 28 days after the second AZD1222 dose. The receptors were sampled from an adult who received the AZD1222 COVID-19 vaccine.

The chain recombines TRBV29-1 with TRBJ2-2; D not certain. V was trimmed by 4 bases and J by 0 bases, leaving 9 bases between them. The CDR3 extends over 14 amino acids. Germline V gene sequence: CDR1 SQVTM, CDR2 ANQGSEA. This CDR3 reads CSVALTTNTGELFF. As DNA, the CDR3 is TGCAGCGTTGCCTTGACAACGAACACCGGGGAGCTGTTTTTT.

The V call is TRBV11-2, the J call TRBJ2-5, with D perhaps matching TRBD1 (6 bases). From germline, CDR1 is SGHAT and CDR2 FQNNGV. The V end lost 4 bases, the J end lost 4 bases, and 13 bases lay between the germline ends. The CDR3 is made up of 14 amino acids. As DNA, the CDR3 is TGTGCCAGCAGCTACACAGGGATCCCAGAGACCCAGTACTTC. Encoded protein: CASSYTGIPETQYF. Complete variable domain (other parts from reference TRBV11-2 and TRBJ2-5): EAGVAQSPRYKIIEKRQSVAFWCNPISGHATLYWYQQILGQGPKLLIQFQNNGVVDDSQLPKDRFSAERLKGVDSTLKIQPAKLEDSAVYLCASSYTGIPETQYFGPGTRLLVL.

The chain joins TRBV11-1 to TRBJ2-1; 11 bases are a match to TRBD2. V dropped 5 bases and J dropped 7; count of bases not matched to a gene: 7. Germline assignment: CDR1 SGHAT and CDR2 FQDESV (reference sequence). The CDR3 is made up of 15 amino acids. The CDR3 spells CASSPVAGGPNEQFF. The CDR3 DNA is TGTGCCAGCAGCCCCGTAGCGGGAGGGCCTAATGAGCAGTTCTTC.

The chain uses TRBV4-1 and TRBJ1-5; D uncertain. Per germline, CDR1 MGHRA and CDR2 YSYEKL. The CDR3 is 13 amino acids. Trimming cost V 0 bases and J 5 bases, with 5 bases left between them. The CDR3 DNA sequence: TGCGCCAGCAGCCAAGAAAGGGATCAGCCCCAGCATTTT. As protein: CASSQERDQPQHF.

This sequence joins TRBV5-8 and TRBJ2-6; no clear D gene. The CDR3 sequence is 14 residues long. Germline V gene sequence: CDR1 SGHTS, CDR2 YDEGEE. Between the trimmed V and J ends, which lost 4 bases and 1 base, there was a span of 6 bases. This chain's CDR3 is CASSPRSGANVLTF. For the CDR3, the DNA is TGTGCCAGCAGCCCGAGATCTGGGGCCAACGTCCTGACTTTC.

The V gene is TRBV5-4, the J gene TRBJ2-5, with 8 nucleotides matching TRBD2. Germline-derived CDR1 and CDR2 are SGHNT and YYREEE (reference sequence). The CDR3 covers 18 residues. V was pared by 0 bases and J by 4 bases, with 14 bases of the junction left unmatched. In nucleotides, the CDR3 is TGTGCCAGCAGCTTGGTCAGCCAACTAGCGGTCCGGGGAGAGACCCAGTACTTC. Translated, it gives CASSLVSQLAVRGETQYF.

This clone was found a few times. The chain links TRBV6-2 or TRBV6-3 to TRBJ2-7; weak D call: TRBD2 (6 bases). The CDR3 totals 16 residues. V lost 2 bases and J lost 2, with 16 bases in between. CDR1 and CDR2 from the germline V gene are MNHEY and SVGEGT. The CDR3 DNA follows: TGTGCCAGCAGTTACACCCGGGACTCACGGGCCTACGAGCAGTACTTC. This codes for CASSYTRDSRAYEQYF.

This chain joins TRBV7-3 and TRBJ2-3; TRBD1 is a possible D gene (6 bases). This CDR3 has 14 amino acids. Germline values: CDR1 SGHTA, CDR2 FQGTGA. Trimming took off 1 base at V and 4 bases at J, with 9 bases between the two ends. This CDR3 is CASSLNRAPDTQYF. The CDR3 region has the DNA TGTGCCAGCAGCTTAAACAGGGCCCCAGATACGCAGTATTTT.

The J gene is TRBJ1-1, the V gene TRBV15; D is ambiguous. Germline V CDR1 and CDR2: LNHNV, YYDKDF (reference sequence). The CDR3 sequence is 14 residues long. V was shortened by 3 bases and J by 1 base, with 9 bases between the two germline ends. The CDR3 spells CATSRRVANTEAFF. The CDR3, as DNA: TGTGCCACCAGCAGGCGGGTGGCGAACACTGAAGCTTTCTTT.

V and J are TRBV7-2 and TRBJ1-2; D might be TRBD1 (6 bases). The germline V gene has CDR1 SGHTA and CDR2 FQGNSA. Deletions cut 3 bases from V and 14 bases from J, with 16 bases between. The length of the CDR3 is 12 residues. CDR3 sequence reads: CASSLRPGHKTF. The DNA for the CDR3 is TGTGCCAGCAGCTTGAGACCGGGACATAAAACCTTC.

The gene calls are TRBV28 and TRBJ2-1; no clear D gene. CDR1 MDHEN and CDR2 SYDVKM come from the germline V gene. The CDR3 is 13 residues long. V was shortened by 5 bases and J by 8 bases, with 13 bases between the two germline ends. This CDR3 reads CASSPPFVDEQFF. The CDR3 coding sequence is TGTGCCAGCAGTCCCCCCTTTGTCGATGAGCAGTTCTTC.

The rearrangement uses TRBV2 and TRBJ2-5; D uncertain. Germline assignment: CDR1 SNHLY and CDR2 FYNNEI. The CDR3 length is 14 residues. V was clipped by 1 base and J by 5 bases, with 11 bases between them. The CDR3 DNA reads as TGTGCCAGCAGTGAAGTAGTACTTGGGGAGACCCAGTACTTC. It yields the protein CASSEVVLGETQYF.

This rearrangement joins TRBV9 to TRBJ2-3; D perhaps matches TRBD2 (7 bases). V was clipped by 1 base and J by 5 bases, with 17 bases between them. Germline V CDR1 and CDR2: SGDLS, YYNGEE. The CDR3 extends over 16 amino acids. This chain's CDR3 is CASSVMRVGGQDTQYF. As DNA, the CDR3 is TGTGCCAGCAGCGTAATGCGGGTCGGGGGGCAAGATACGCAGTATTTT.

The chain recombines TRBV20-1 with TRBJ1-1; no clear D gene. Between the trimmed V and J ends, which lost 3 bases and 7 bases, there was a span of 21 bases. CDR3 size: 15 residues. CDR1 DFQATT and CDR2 SNEGSKA come from the germline V gene (reference sequence). The DNA of the CDR3 is TGCAGTGCTAGTGGGTTCGAGAGGGCAGCACTTGAAGCTTTCTTT. Protein: CSASGFERAALEAFF.

The chain is built from TRBV11-2 and TRBJ2-5, with D perhaps matching TRBD1 or TRBD2 (5 bases each). This CDR3 contains 13 residues. Germline V gene lookup returns CDR1 SGHAT and CDR2 FQNNGV. V dropped 3 bases and J dropped 5 bases, with 10 bases sitting between them. The CDR3 sequence: CASSFRGLETQYF. In DNA form, the CDR3 reads TGTGCCAGCAGCTTCCGGGGCTTGGAGACCCAGTACTTC.

This clone was seen only once. The chain is built from TRBV5-1 and TRBJ1-2, with TRBD1 matching over 7 bases. The germline V gene encodes CDR1 SGHRS and CDR2 YFSETQ. The V gene end was trimmed by 0 bases and the J gene end by 6 bases; junction bases not matched to a gene: 5. This CDR3 spans 14 amino acids. The CDR3 DNA reads TGCGCCAGCAGCTTGGGGAATACAGGGGATGGCTACACCTTC. Translated, it gives CASSLGNTGDGYTF.

The rearrangement joins TRBV19 to TRBJ2-1; D tentatively reads TRBD1 or TRBD2 (5 bases each). The ends were cut back, 0 bases at V and 10 bases at J, with 10 bases in the middle. In germline, CDR1 is LNHDA, CDR2 SQIVND (reference sequence). This CDR3 is built from 13 residues. The CDR3: CASSIDWDREQFF. CDR3 nucleotide sequence: TGTGCCAGTAGTATAGATTGGGACCGCGAGCAGTTCTTC. Full variable domain (rest looked up from reference TRBV19 and TRBJ2-1): DGGITQSPKYLFRKEGQNVTLSCEQNLNHDAMYWYRQDPGQGLRLIYYSQIVNDFQKGDIAEGYSVSREKKESFPLTVTSAQKNPTAFYLCASSIDWDREQFFGPGTRLTVL.

The chain is built from TRBV13 and TRBJ2-3; 11 bases match TRBD2. The CDR3 consists of 17 residues. CDR1 PRHDT and CDR2 FYEKMQ come from the germline V gene (reference sequence). The V gene end was trimmed by 4 bases and the J gene end by 1 base; junction bases not matched to a gene: 7. The DNA of the CDR3 is TGTGCCAGCAGCTCTAGCGGGGGGATTGTCGGCACAGATACGCAGTATTTT. Protein sequence: CASSSSGGIVGTDTQYF.

The gene calls are TRBV19 and TRBJ1-2, with a tentative D call TRBD1 (5 bases). The CDR3 totals 14 residues. V was shortened by 1 base and J by 3 bases, with 9 bases between the two germline ends. Germline CDR1 reads LNHDA; CDR2 reads SQIVND (reference sequence). The CDR3 DNA sequence: TGTGCCAGTAGTATAGGACAGTACTACTATGGCTACACCTTC. Its protein is CASSIGQYYYGYTF.

V usage is TRBV7-2 and J usage is TRBJ2-3; D is unclear. The germline CDR1 and CDR2 sequences are SGHTA and FQGNSA. V dropped 1 base and J dropped 4 bases, with 12 bases sitting between them. The CDR3 runs to 15 residues. The CDR3: CASSLELGIPDTQYF. As DNA, the CDR3 is TGTGCCAGCAGCTTAGAATTAGGGATCCCAGATACGCAGTATTTT.

This chain connects TRBV5-5 to TRBJ1-5; TRBD1 might be the D (5 bases). The ends were cut back, 0 bases at V and 7 bases at J, with 14 bases in the middle. CDR1 SGHKS and CDR2 YYEKEE come from the germline V gene (reference sequence). The CDR3 totals 15 residues. CDR3 protein: CASSLATDMRQPQHF. The DNA of the CDR3 is TGTGCCAGCAGCTTGGCGACAGATATGCGGCAGCCCCAGCATTTT.

The chain recombines TRBV4-2 with TRBJ2-3; TRBD1 might be the D (5 bases). The germline CDR1 and CDR2 sequences are LGHNA and YNFKEQ. The V end lost 2 bases, the J end lost 6 bases, and 12 bases lay between the germline ends. This CDR3 has 14 amino acids. This chain's CDR3 is CASSQYPGADTQYF. The CDR3 bases are TGTGCCAGCAGCCAATATCCTGGGGCGGATACGCAGTATTTT.

J is TRBJ1-6 and V is TRBV7-8; D unclear. The germline V and J ends were trimmed by 0 bases and 7 bases, with 4 bases remaining between them. The CDR3 contains 13 residues. Germline V lookup: CDR1 SGHVS, CDR2 FQNEAQ. In DNA, the CDR3 is TGTGCCAGCAGCTTAGCGGAAAATTCACCCCTCCACTTT. Its translation is CASSLAENSPLHF.

The gene calls are TRBV7-9 and TRBJ2-2; 14 bases match TRBD2. The CDR3 contains 19 residues. V gave up 5 bases and J gave up 1 base; unmatched junction bases: 9. CDR1 is SEHNR and CDR2 is FQNEAQ in the germline V gene (reference sequence). The CDR3 coding sequence is TGTGCCAGCAGCCGACTAGCGGGGGGGCCTCGGGAGAACACCGGGGAGCTGTTTTTT. This sequence encodes CASSRLAGGPRENTGELFF.

The genes are TRBV19 and TRBJ2-1; D call uncertain. The CDR3 spans 14 residues. Germline V CDR1 and CDR2: LNHDA, SQIVND (reference sequence). Trimming left V 3 bases short and J 6 bases short, with 12 bases between. As DNA, the CDR3 is TGTGCCAGTAGTATGTCTGGCCTCCTCAATGAGCAGTTCTTC. It specifies CASSMSGLLNEQFF.